The present T cell receptor beta chain was sequenced within a study of cytomegalovirus exposure and HLA in healthy donors (TCRdb year 2017). In terms of the full investigation: According to a later analysis, one platform produced both the 120 validation repertoires and the 720 or so repertoires of the first cohort. The study combined high-throughput TCR immunosequencing, statistical association of individual TCRs with disease status, and machine learning to predict cytomegalovirus infection status. Besides the first cohort of hundreds of subjects, a separate validation cohort made up of some 110 different subjects was used. The study was designed to test whether signatures of past pathogen exposure could be identified by cataloging public T cell receptors.

Donors formed part of the validation cohort, which comprised over a hundred subjects and was distinct from the first cohort of fewer than 750 subjects. V gives up 4 bases and J gives up 8 bases, and the segment between their germline ends measures 15 bases. The CDR3 numbers 13 residues from cysteine through phenylalanine. Only the CDR3 DNA stays, 39 bases, in frame from base 1. From the germline V gene, CDR1 is SGDLS and CDR2 is YYNGEE. Libraries were made using the immunoSEQ multiplex PCR assay. The source study handled its data this way. A statistical classification framework was built to diagnose cytomegalovirus status from the catalog of TCR beta chain sequences. Sourced from immuneACCESS, this table was stored by TCRdb with only in-frame sequences that have V and J called. A share of the clones is absent; for the studies checked, an unresolved V gene accounts for under half, and the remainder has no known explanation. V and J calls and clone size are given by that table; D and trimming were obtained from the DNA. The sample table shows 250,000 to 400,000 clones, and approximately 91% are seen once. In total, the top ten clones hold approximately 0.95% of the sample.

The study at large found these results: While some public TCRs were present in many individuals, most TCR sequences turned up only very rarely across donors. The classifier was reported to diagnose cytomegalovirus status with high specificity and sensitivity in both the original and validation cohorts. A later analysis lacked HLA typing for the validation cohort, so it scored co-occurrence in that cohort across all 120 or so repertoires. A later analysis found that TCRs clustered in the first cohort also tended to co-occur in the 120 validation repertoires, with roughly 95% of cluster scores above 0. A few of the identified cytomegalovirus-associated TCR beta chains were confirmed in vitro to be specific for cytomegalovirus antigens. The study listed 164 TCR beta chains as associated with cytomegalovirus. The authors suggested that the approach could potentially be extended to other disease states and immunological phenotypes.

Points on this clone: Its recognized antigen is unknown. Per-base quality was not reported, and no clone a single base away is much larger than it.

The specimen was PBMCs. This sequence originates from a young man in good health and CMV-seronegative. The chain employs TRBV9 and TRBJ1-2; TRBD1 is possibly the D segment (5 matching bases). The CDR3 in this case is CASSRRDAGGYTF. The nucleotide sequence is TGTGCCAGCAGCAGGAGGGACGCAGGGGGCTACACCTTC.